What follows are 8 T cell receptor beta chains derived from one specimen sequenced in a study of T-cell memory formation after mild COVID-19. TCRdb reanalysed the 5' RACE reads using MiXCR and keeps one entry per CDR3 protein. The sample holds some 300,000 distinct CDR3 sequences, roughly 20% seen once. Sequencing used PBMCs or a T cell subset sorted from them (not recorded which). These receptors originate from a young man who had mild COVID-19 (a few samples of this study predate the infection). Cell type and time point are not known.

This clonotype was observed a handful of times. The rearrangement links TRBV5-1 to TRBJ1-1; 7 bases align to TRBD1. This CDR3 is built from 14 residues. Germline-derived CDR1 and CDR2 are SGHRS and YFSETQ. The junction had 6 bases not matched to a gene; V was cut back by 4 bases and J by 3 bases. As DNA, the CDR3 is TGCGCCAGCAGCGCGACAGGGACGCACACTGAAGCTTTCTTT. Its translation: CASSATGTHTEAFF.

CDR3: CASSPYSGTGSAFF. The CDR3 bases are TGTGCCAGCAGCCCATACTCCGGGACAGGGTCTGCTTTCTTT. The V call is TRBV12-3 or TRBV12-4, the J call TRBJ1-1, with 9 bases lining up with TRBD1. J gave up 11 bases and V 6 bases, and 13 bases lay outside the gene matches. This CDR3 is 14 amino acids long.

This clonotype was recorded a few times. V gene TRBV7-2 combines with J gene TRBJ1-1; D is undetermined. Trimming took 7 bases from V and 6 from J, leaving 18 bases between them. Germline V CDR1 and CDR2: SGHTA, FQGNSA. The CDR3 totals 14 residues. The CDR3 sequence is CASTQSRGFAEAFF. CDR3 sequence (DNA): TGTGCCAGCACCCAGAGCCGGGGATTCGCTGAAGCTTTCTTT.

CDR3 DNA: TGTGCCAGCAGCCCGCAACTAAGGCGACAGAGCACAGATACGCAGTATTTT. Amino acids: CASSPQLRRQSTDTQYF. This sequence joins TRBV9 and TRBJ2-3; tentative D call: TRBD1 (5 bases). Germline loops: CDR1 SGDLS, CDR2 YYNGEE. CDR3 length equals 17 residues. V lost 4 bases and J 0 bases, leaving 18 bases between the germline ends.

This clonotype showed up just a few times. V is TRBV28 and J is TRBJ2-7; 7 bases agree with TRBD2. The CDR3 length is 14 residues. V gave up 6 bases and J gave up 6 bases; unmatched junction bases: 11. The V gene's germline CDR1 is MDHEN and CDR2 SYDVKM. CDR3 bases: TGTGCCAGCAGGGGGACTACCACTCGTCCCGAGCAGTACGTC. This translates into CASRGTTTRPEQYV.

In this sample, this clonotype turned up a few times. In nucleotides, the CDR3 is TGTGCCAGCAGCCGGATCTACGAGCAGTACTTC. Translated, it gives CASSRIYEQYF. The chain uses TRBV6-2 or TRBV6-3 and TRBJ2-7; D is undetermined. The CDR3 spans 11 residues. V lost 6 bases and J 3 bases, leaving 6 bases between the germline ends. Per the germline V gene, CDR1 is MNHEY and CDR2 is SVGEGT.

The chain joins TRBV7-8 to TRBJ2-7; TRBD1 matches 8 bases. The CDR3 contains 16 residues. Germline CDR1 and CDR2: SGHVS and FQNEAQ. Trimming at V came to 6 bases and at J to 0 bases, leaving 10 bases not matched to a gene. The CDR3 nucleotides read TGTGCCAGCAGTTTTAGTGACAGGGGCTCCTCCTACGAGCAGTACTTC. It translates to CASSFSDRGSSYEQYF.

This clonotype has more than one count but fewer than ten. The CDR3 here is CATRLLGMGSPLHF. CDR3 in DNA: TGTGCCACTCGCCTCCTTGGCATGGGGTCACCCCTCCACTTT. V gene TRBV19 combines with J gene TRBJ1-6; D unclear. Germline lookup yields CDR1 LNHDA and CDR2 SQIVND (reference sequence). Trimming shortened V by 10 bases and J by 10 bases, and 20 bases separated the two germline ends. CDR3 length: 14 residues.